The 20 T cell receptor beta chains in this list originate from one sample, sequenced in a study of cytomegalovirus exposure and HLA in healthy donors. It was with 60 Vbeta and 13 Jbeta primers that the PCR ran. Method: immunoSEQ multiplex PCR; TCRdb's copy keeps in-frame clones and lacks some. In the table there are a few hundred thousand clones, around 83% of which are singletons. The sample was PBMCs. The source of these receptors is a girl under 18 in good health and CMV-seronegative.

Written as DNA, the CDR3 is TGCGCCAGCAGCTCGCGAGGTGAAGCTTTCTTT. Translating gives CASSSRGEAFF. J is TRBJ1-1 and V is TRBV5-1; D not resolved. The CDR3 is 11 residues long. The V end lost 3 bases, the J end lost 7 bases, and 7 bases lay between the germline ends. From germline, CDR1 is SGHRS and CDR2 YFSETQ.

The rearrangement links TRBV6-5 to TRBJ2-2, with 7 bases lining up with TRBD2. The junction had 8 bases not matched to a gene; V was cut back by 6 bases and J by 4 bases. The germline gives CDR1 MNHEY, CDR2 SVGAGI. The CDR3 extends over 15 amino acids. The CDR3 region has the DNA TGTGCCAGCAGCCGCGGGAGTCTGGCCACCGGGGAGCTGTTTTTT. Its protein is CASSRGSLATGELFF.

The chain employs TRBV5-1 and TRBJ1-6; no definite D call. CDR3 length: 14 residues. The germline V gene encodes CDR1 SGHRS and CDR2 YFSETQ. V was cut by 7 bases and J by 8 bases, with 16 bases left in between. CDR3 sequence: CASSPGSLDSPLHF. The CDR3 bases are TGCGCCAGCTCCCCAGGCTCTTTGGATTCACCCCTCCACTTT.

The J gene is TRBJ2-7, the V gene TRBV5-1; D call uncertain. The length of the CDR3 is 13 residues. The germline V gene encodes CDR1 SGHRS and CDR2 YFSETQ. The ends were cut back, 7 bases at V and 4 bases at J, with 15 bases in the middle. CDR3 amino acids: CASGSGGSYEQYF. CDR3 sequence (DNA): TGCGCCAGCGGTAGTGGCGGTTCATACGAGCAGTACTTC.

The chain couples TRBV28 to TRBJ1-2; 7 positions agree with TRBD1. The CDR3 covers 13 residues. The germline CDR1 and CDR2 sequences are MDHEN and SYDVKM. J gave up 4 bases and V 7 bases, and 6 bases lay outside the gene matches. As DNA, the CDR3 is TGTGCCAGCACCACACAGGGGAGCTATGGCTACACCTTC. Translation: CASTTQGSYGYTF.

The chain combines TRBV27 with TRBJ1-1; TRBD1 matches 7 bases. The CDR3 totals 15 residues. CDR1 is MNHEY, CDR2 SMNVEV, per germline (reference sequence). V trimming: 5 bases; J trimming: 4 bases; junction bases outside the gene matches: 10. Here the CDR3 DNA reads TGTGCCAGCAGTAAGACAGGGCGGGGGGTCACTGAAGCTTTCTTT. It encodes CASSKTGRGVTEAFF.

The chain joins TRBV28 to TRBJ1-3; 8 nucleotides match TRBD1. Germline V gene data show CDR1 as MDHEN and CDR2 as SYDVKM. Germline trimming cut 6 bases from V and 0 bases from J; bases unmatched to any gene: 13. This CDR3 contains 18 residues. CDR3: CASSHLGTGKGSGNTIYF. DNA of the CDR3: TGTGCCAGCAGCCACCTCGGGACAGGCAAAGGCTCTGGAAACACCATATATTTT.

This clone has just a few counts. The gene calls are TRBV4-3 and TRBJ1-3; the D gene is possibly TRBD1 (5 bases). This CDR3 is 17 amino acids long. V lost 0 bases and J 4 bases, leaving 16 bases between the germline ends. The germline V gene has CDR1 LGHNA and CDR2 YSLEER. CDR3 sequence reads: CASSQDARDLSGNTIYF. Written as DNA, the CDR3 is TGCGCCAGCAGCCAAGACGCCCGGGACTTATCCGGAAACACCATATATTTT.

This clone was observed a handful of times. This rearrangement joins TRBV5-1 to TRBJ2-1; TRBD2 agrees at 9 bases. After removal of 0 bases from V and 14 bases from J, the junction contained 12 bases not matched to a gene. This CDR3 comprises 15 residues. Germline V gene lookup returns CDR1 SGHRS and CDR2 YFSETQ. The CDR3 is CASSLEGRREGLEFF. The CDR3 nucleotides read TGCGCCAGCAGCTTGGAAGGACGGCGGGAGGGCCTGGAGTTCTTC.

This clone was counted between two and nine times. The rearrangement links TRBV6-1 to TRBJ1-2; D is ambiguous. The CDR3 spans 13 residues. CDR1 is MNHNS and CDR2 is SASEGT in the germline V gene. With 4 bases removed from V and 8 bases from J, the gap between germline ends came to 14 bases. CDR3 amino acids: CASSVAGERGYTF. CDR3 sequence (DNA): TGTGCCAGCAGTGTGGCAGGAGAGCGGGGCTACACCTTC.

The rearrangement uses TRBV19 and TRBJ2-2; perhaps TRBD1 as D (6 bases). The germline gives CDR1 LNHDA, CDR2 SQIVND (reference sequence). Trimming cost V 3 bases and J 5 bases, with 16 bases left between them. This CDR3 is built from 16 residues. CDR3 region: CASSITGLTGTGELFF. In DNA form, the CDR3 reads TGTGCCAGTAGTATTACAGGGCTGACCGGGACCGGGGAGCTGTTTTTT.

The rearrangement links TRBV28 to TRBJ2-1; TRBD2 matches 13 bases. The CDR3 is made up of 18 amino acids. J gave up 2 bases and V 6 bases, and 10 bases lay outside the gene matches. Per germline, CDR1 MDHEN and CDR2 SYDVKM. The CDR3 bases are TGTGCCAGCAGCGTGGGACTAGCGGGGACTGCTGCCTACAATGAGCAGTTCTTC. Residues: CASSVGLAGTAAYNEQFF.

The chain couples TRBV28 to TRBJ1-4; D is possibly TRBD1 (6 bases). Germline loops: CDR1 MDHEN, CDR2 SYDVKM. The CDR3 is 15 amino acids. The V end lost 9 bases, the J end lost 3 bases, and 17 bases lay between the germline ends. The CDR3 coding sequence is TGTGCCAGTTTACTTTCGGGGGGCTCTAATGAAAAACTGTTTTTT. This sequence encodes CASLLSGGSNEKLFF.

The chain employs TRBV9 and TRBJ2-5; 13 nucleotides agree with TRBD2. Unmatched junction bases numbered 13, after V lost 0 bases and J lost 11 bases. CDR3 length equals 17 residues. CDR1 and CDR2 from the germline V gene are SGDLS and YYNGEE. This CDR3 is CASSVDGTSGVLREQYF. The CDR3 region has the DNA TGTGCCAGCAGCGTAGATGGGACTAGCGGGGTGTTGAGGGAGCAGTACTTC.

This clone occurred a few times. The genes are TRBV5-6 and TRBJ1-5, with 7 bases that match TRBD1. This CDR3 is 13 amino acids long. Germline CDR1 is SGHDT and CDR2 is YYEEEE. The J segment lost 7 bases and the V segment lost 3 bases, leaving 4 bases of the junction unmatched. The CDR3 DNA reads as TGTGCCAGCAGCTCTCAGGGACAGCAGCCCCAGCATTTT. Its translation: CASSSQGQQPQHF.

The rearrangement uses TRBV7-2 and TRBJ1-2, with a weak D call TRBD1 (5 bases). The CDR3 covers 13 residues. The V gene's germline CDR1 is SGHTA and CDR2 FQGNSA. Trimming left V 4 bases short and J 4 bases short, with 10 bases between. The CDR3 DNA reads TGTGCCAGCAGCTCCACGGACACCTATGGCTACACCTTC. This sequence encodes CASSSTDTYGYTF.

This clone was seen once. Other DNA sequences in this specimen translate into the identical CDR3. The CDR3 protein is CASHVPGQKETQYF. The CDR3 nucleotides are TGTGCCAGCCATGTACCGGGACAAAAAGAGACCCAGTACTTC. This chain joins TRBV6-6 and TRBJ2-5; tentative D call: TRBD1 (6 bases). Germline values: CDR1 MNHNY, CDR2 SVGAGI (reference sequence). Trimming took off 8 bases at V and 3 bases at J, with 16 bases between the two ends. CDR3 length: 14 amino acids.

V gene TRBV5-1 combines with J gene TRBJ1-2, with D possibly TRBD1 on 6 matching bases. CDR1 is SGHRS, CDR2 YFSETQ, per germline. Trimming cost V 2 bases and J 4 bases, with 15 bases left between them. The CDR3 is 15 amino acids. CDR3 nucleotide sequence: TGCGCCAGCAGCTTCGAGGGACACCTCACCTATGGCTACACCTTC. Amino acid sequence: CASSFEGHLTYGYTF.

This clone was seen a few times. This rearrangement joins TRBV6-1 to TRBJ1-5; D perhaps matches TRBD1 (6 bases). This CDR3 is built from 14 residues. The V end lost 6 bases, the J end lost 5 bases, and 14 bases lay between the germline ends. Germline values: CDR1 MNHNS, CDR2 SASEGT. CDR3 loop: CASRPTGPHQPQHF. The CDR3 DNA follows: TGTGCCAGCAGGCCTACAGGGCCCCATCAGCCCCAGCATTTT.

A few counts support this clone. The J gene is TRBJ1-1, the V gene TRBV28, with D possibly being TRBD1 (5 bases). The germline V gene has CDR1 MDHEN and CDR2 SYDVKM. The CDR3 is made up of 14 amino acids. The V gene lost 4 bases and the J gene lost 0 bases, with 9 bases spanning the gap. CDR3 sequence (DNA): TGTGCCAGCAGTTATGGACAATTGAACACTGAAGCTTTCTTT. Amino acids: CASSYGQLNTEAFF.